This TCR beta chain was observed in a study of blood T cell repertoires in COVID-19. This CDR3 is 18 amino acids long. Clones were read by immunoSEQ multiplex PCR, and TCRdb kept only the in-frame ones, dropping some. The data contain hundreds of thousands of clones, over 75% of them singletons. The TCR sequence derives from a woman aged 55-69 years with COVID-19, enrolled during active disease. Material for sequencing was peripheral blood. The rearrangement links TRBV12-1 to TRBJ2-1; the D call in the table, TRBD1, was not verified against the DNA. TRBV12-1 is tagged as a pseudogene. The DNA for the CDR3 is TGTGCCAGCAGCATTAGGACGCCGAAGGGGACAGGGACCCATGAGCAGTTCTTC. Translated, it gives CASSIRTPKGTGTHEQFF.